The TCR beta chain under discussion was sequenced for a study of beta chain features in type 1 diabetes. In the study overall: What patients shared with healthy donors was a similar profile of age, gender and cell yields. Study results and limitations: Researchers report that Type 1 diabetes patients had moderately but significantly shorter TCRB CDR3s across all four CD4+ subsets. The study found fewer insertions and more deletions at VDJ junctions in type 1 diabetes patients.

With regard to this clone: Its antigen is still unknown.

Germline V gene sequence: CDR1 GTSNPN, CDR2 SVGIG (reference sequence). The V and J ends lost 8 bases and 0 bases respectively, with 10 bases between them. The CDR3 is 12 residues long. Every bit of the isolated RNA underwent reverse transcription, so sequencing read expressed TCRB transcripts. Profiled with immunoSEQ multiplex PCR; TCRdb holds only in-frame clones, not every one. The sample shows under 450,000 clones, approximately 14% of them seen only once. Purities in excess of 95% were seen in all sorted populations. This sequence was found in a man aged 30 to 45 in good health. The V and J genes are TRBV30 and TRBJ1-1; tentatively, D is TRBD1 (5 bases). The material sequenced was naive CD4+ T cells from blood. In nucleotides, the CDR3 is TGTGCCCGGGGACGACTGAACACTGAAGCTTTCTTT. Its translation is CARGRLNTEAFF.